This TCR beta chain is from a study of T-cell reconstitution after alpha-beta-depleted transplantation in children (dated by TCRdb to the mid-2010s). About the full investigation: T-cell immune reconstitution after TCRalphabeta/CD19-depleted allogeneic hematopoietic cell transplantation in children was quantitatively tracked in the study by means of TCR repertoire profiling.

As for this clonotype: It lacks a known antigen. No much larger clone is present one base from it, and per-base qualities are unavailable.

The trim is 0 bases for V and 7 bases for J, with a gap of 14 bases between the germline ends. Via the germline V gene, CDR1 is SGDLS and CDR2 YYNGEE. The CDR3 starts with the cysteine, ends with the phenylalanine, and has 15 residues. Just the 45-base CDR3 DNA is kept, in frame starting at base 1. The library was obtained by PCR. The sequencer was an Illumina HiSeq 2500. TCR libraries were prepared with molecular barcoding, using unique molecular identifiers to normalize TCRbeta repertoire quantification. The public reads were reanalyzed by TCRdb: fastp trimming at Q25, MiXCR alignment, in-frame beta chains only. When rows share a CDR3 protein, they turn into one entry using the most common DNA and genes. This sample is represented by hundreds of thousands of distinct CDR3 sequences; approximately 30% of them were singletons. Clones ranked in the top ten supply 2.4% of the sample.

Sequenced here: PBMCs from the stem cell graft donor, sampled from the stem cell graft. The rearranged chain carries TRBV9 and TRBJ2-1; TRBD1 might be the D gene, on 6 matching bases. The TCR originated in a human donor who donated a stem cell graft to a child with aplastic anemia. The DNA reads TGTGCCAGCAGCGTAGCGGGCTCAGGGGCGAATGAGCAGTTCTTC. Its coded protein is CASSVAGSGANEQFF.